This record concerns one TCR beta chain sequence. This clonotype was detected ten times or more. The antigen it recognizes is unknown. Sequence at one end of the junction differs from germline and may be a read error. The data are from a study of Graves' ophthalmopathy and Graves' hyperthyroidism (dated by TCRdb to the late 2010s). Study-level background: Peripheral blood was collected at initial diagnosis, before any treatment. The study used signatures of the TCR beta repertoire to tell Graves' ophthalmopathy apart from Graves' hyperthyroidism and to predict which patients would progress to ophthalmopathy. In total, 135 blood samples were TCR-sequenced: under 45 ophthalmopathy, around 75 hyperthyroidism and about 17 hyperthyroidism-to-ophthalmopathy patients. A discovery set of 100 patients (43 ophthalmopathy, about 59 stable hyperthyroidism) was enrolled to explore V-J signatures distinguishing ophthalmopathy from hyperthyroidism. An independent validation cohort was composed of 18 hyperthyroidism patients and 15 to 17 patients who later progressed from hyperthyroidism to ophthalmopathy. In roughly 6 hyperthyroidism patients, the T-cell repertoires found in thyroid tissue were compared with those found in blood. Once sampling was done, hyperthyroidism patients were given methimazole at a starting dose of 30 mg daily, while ophthalmopathy patients were given high-dose intravenous methylprednisolone. The roughly 100 discovery patients were randomly divided into training and test sets at a 7:3 ratio. Summary of the overall study and its limitations: Sample size was not statistically predetermined, and group allocation was not concealed from the investigators. Among expanded thyroid clonotypes with frequency above 0.001, most also showed up in blood, which suggests that blood repertoires may reflect the thyroid immune response. In validation, the model predicted ophthalmopathy progression with 55% to 71% sensitivity and 72% to 80% specificity; some 13 predicted patients were CT-confirmed with GO in a median of approximately six months. Ophthalmopathy was separated from stable hyperthyroidism by the 13-signature model with about 85% sensitivity and roughly 82% specificity in cross-validation and with 80%/75% in the test set.

The CDR3 contains 9 residues, cysteine and phenylalanine counted. Only CDR3 DNA is held: 27 bases, read in frame from base 1. According to the germline V gene (reference sequence), CDR1 reads SSHAT and CDR2 reads FNYEAQ. TCR beta CDR3 regions were amplified from RNA transcripts for repertoire sequencing. The first round of RT-PCR was done with HTBI primers and the Qiagen OneStep RT-PCR kit, and was followed by a second round of multiplex PCR, then size selection and purification. Libraries were sequenced paired-end with 100 bp reads on an Illumina HiSeq2000. In the original analysis: Reads were processed with SOAPnuke, discarding reads with adapters, uncalled bases, mean Phred below 15, or no exact constant-primer or identifier match. COPE v1.2.5 was used to merge high-quality paired reads. Clonotypes were defined as unique nucleotide sequences and were aligned to IMGT TRB V, D and J references using MiTCR v1.1. Only V-J combinations with frequency above 0.0001 were analysed, covering over 98% of repertoires. For each V-J combination, a TCR clonal expansion and chaos score was defined as the ratio of F50 clonal expansion to chaos observed in the TCRdist matrix. Welch's t-statistics and random forest were used to reduce the features to 10 to 15 V-J combinations, which were then used as input to a naive Bayes classifier. The similarity between thyroid and blood repertoires was quantified using the Morisita-Horn index. TCRdb reanalyzed the raw reads on its own, using fastp at Q25 for trimming and MiXCR for clone calling, and kept in-frame beta chains. Identical CDR3 proteins give one entry, which carries the most common genes and DNA. The V and J calls and clone size come from TCRdb's table, not from the authors' own analysis. This sample comprises almost 400,000 distinct CDR3 sequences, about a sixth of them detected only once. The ten top clones hold roughly 1.4% of the sample.

Patients with ophthalmopathy had moderately to severely active disease, with a Clinical Activity Score of 3 or more, a NOSPECS grade of 4 or more, and a disease duration of less than 3 months. Patients with other autoimmune diseases, uncontrolled infections, pregnancy or lactation were excluded. Diagnosis was based on clinical symptoms, serum thyroxine, TRAb, thyroid ultrasound and orbital computed tomography. Ficoll-Paque density gradient centrifugation was used to isolate PBMCs from about 9 ml of fresh peripheral blood. Total RNA was extracted with Trizol reagent and quality-checked on an Agilent 2100 Bioanalyzer.

The sample comprised peripheral blood. The chain couples TRBV7-7 to TRBJ1-2; confidence is insufficient to name the D gene. The clonotype comes from a woman aged 18-35 years with Graves' ophthalmopathy. Donor details come from another sample of the same person, matched by shared clones. The nucleotides are TGTGCTAGCAGCAGTCCTGGCCCATTC. It is translated as CASSSPGPF. Reference TRBV7-7 and TRBJ1-2 genes cover what lies past the CDR3, so the full variable domain is GAGVSQSPRYKVTKRGQDVTLRCDPISSHATLYWYQQALGQGPEFLTYFNYEAQPDKSGLPSDRFSAERPEGSISTLTIQRTEQRDSAMYRCASSSPGPFGSGTRLTVV.